This T cell receptor beta chain was sequenced for a study of breast tumors, draining lymph nodes, adjacent tissues listed by TCRdb under 2016. Background for the entire study: TCR beta repertoires were compared across tumor, adjacent nontumor tissue and axillary lymph nodes obtained from breast cancer patients. In human breast cancer, the study set out to evaluate how tumor, surrounding tissue and draining lymph node repertoires relate to one another and whether T cells may move between these sites.

V drops 1 base and J drops 0 bases, leaving 6 bases in between. The germline V gene gives CDR1 as SGHAT and CDR2 as FQNNGV. The CDR3 runs 15 amino acids, cysteine and phenylalanine included. Just CDR3 DNA is preserved here, 45 bases in frame from base 1. This sample was sequenced with an Illumina HiSeq 2000. TCR beta chain libraries were generated by multiplex PCR amplification. The amplified TCR beta chain products were analyzed by high-throughput sequencing. The public reads were run again by TCRdb, first through fastp at Q25 and then through MiXCR, and only productive beta chains were kept. Entries are consolidated by CDR3 protein sequence, retaining the most common genes and DNA. Present in this sample are over 150,000 distinct CDR3 sequences, around 33% of which were seen just once. In total, the top ten clones hold approximately 4.3% of the sample. This clonotype was counted many times. Its antigen is still unknown. No base quality information exists; no much larger clone differs at one position.

The axillary draining lymph nodes of breast cancer patients were the source of the lymph node samples. Here is what the overall study found, with its caveats: The conclusion that tumor T cells originate in lymph nodes was presented as consistent with a hypothesis rather than as directly demonstrated. A scenario in which most tumor T cells derive from the lymph node and then expand within tumor tissue was judged to be consistent with the data. Tumor and nontumor tissue repertoires were found to be significantly more similar in luminal-like than in basal-like breast cancer. Tumor T-cell repertoires showed less diversity than lymph node repertoires and more diversity than nontumor tissue repertoires, and tumor T-cell repertoires showed preferential V and J gene usage.

This sequence was found in a female donor with breast cancer. Some clones in this sample may be carry-over from other donors' samples. Sequencing input: axillary lymph node tissue. Recombination joined TRBV11-2 with TRBJ2-2; no D gene call is confident. The base sequence is TGTGCCAGCAGCTTAGTCTCGACGAACACCGGGGAGCTGTTTTTT. This codes for CASSLVSTNTGELFF. The full variable domain, with segments outside the CDR3 supplied by the reference TRBV11-2 and TRBJ2-2 proteins, appears as EAGVAQSPRYKIIEKRQSVAFWCNPISGHATLYWYQQILGQGPKLLIQFQNNGVVDDSQLPKDRFSAERLKGVDSTLKIQPAKLEDSAVYLCASSLVSTNTGELFFGEGSRLTVL.